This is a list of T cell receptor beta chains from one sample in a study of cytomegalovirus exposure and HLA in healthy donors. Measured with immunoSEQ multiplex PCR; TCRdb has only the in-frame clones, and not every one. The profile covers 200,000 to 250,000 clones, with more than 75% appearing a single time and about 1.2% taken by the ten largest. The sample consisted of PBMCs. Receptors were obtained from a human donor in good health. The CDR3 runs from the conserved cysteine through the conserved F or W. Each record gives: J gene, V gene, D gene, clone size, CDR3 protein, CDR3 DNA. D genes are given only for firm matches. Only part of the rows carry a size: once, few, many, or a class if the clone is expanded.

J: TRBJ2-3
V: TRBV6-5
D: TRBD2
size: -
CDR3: CASRGLGDTDTQYF
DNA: TGTGCCAGCAGAGGACTAGGGGACACAGATACGCAGTATTTT

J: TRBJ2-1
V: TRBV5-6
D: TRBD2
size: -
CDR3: CASSLSLAGWGSYNEQFF
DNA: TGTGCCAGCAGCTTGAGTCTAGCGGGTTGGGGGTCCTACAATGAGCAGTTCTTC

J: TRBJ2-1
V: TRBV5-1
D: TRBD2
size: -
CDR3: CASSSSTSGNNEQFF
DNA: TGCGCCAGCAGCTCCTCGACTAGCGGAAACAATGAGCAGTTCTTC

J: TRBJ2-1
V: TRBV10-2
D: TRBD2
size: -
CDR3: CASSDPLGLAGQSGSYNEQFF
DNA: TGCGCCAGCAGTGATCCCCTGGGACTAGCGGGTCAATCGGGCTCCTACAATGAGCAGTTCTTC

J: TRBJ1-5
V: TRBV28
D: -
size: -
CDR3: CASSSFPRSQGSNQPQHF
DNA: TGTGCCAGCAGCAGTTTCCCTCGGTCGCAGGGGAGCAATCAGCCCCAGCATTTT

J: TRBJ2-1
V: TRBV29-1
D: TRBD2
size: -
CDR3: CSVKWREGGSYNEQFF
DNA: TGCAGCGTCAAGTGGCGGGAGGGTGGGTCCTACAATGAGCAGTTCTTC

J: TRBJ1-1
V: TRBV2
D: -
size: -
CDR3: CASSGLRTEAFF
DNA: TGTGCCAGCAGTGGACTACGCACTGAAGCTTTCTTT

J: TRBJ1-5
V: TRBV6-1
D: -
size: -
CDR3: CASSTVTEAQPQHF
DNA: TGTGCCAGCAGTACCGTGACAGAAGCCCAGCCCCAGCATTTT

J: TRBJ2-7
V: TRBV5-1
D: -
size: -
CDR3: CASSLAGAEYYEQYF
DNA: TGCGCCAGCAGCTTGGCAGGGGCGGAATACTACGAGCAGTACTTC

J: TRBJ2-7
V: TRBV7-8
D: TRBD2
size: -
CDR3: CASSFRTVGLAGGPRAYEQYF
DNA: TGTGCCAGCAGCTTTAGGACAGTGGGACTAGCGGGAGGGCCCCGAGCCTACGAGCAGTACTTC

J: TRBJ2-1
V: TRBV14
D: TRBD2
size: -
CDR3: CASSPTGGTSVNEQFF
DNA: TGTGCCAGCAGCCCAACGGGAGGAACTAGCGTTAATGAGCAGTTCTTC

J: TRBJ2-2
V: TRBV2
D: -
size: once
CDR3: CASRVQGGELFF
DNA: TGTGCCAGCAGGGTACAGGGTGGGGAGCTGTTTTTT

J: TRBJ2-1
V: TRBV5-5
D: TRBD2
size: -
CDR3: CASIILAGGPGNEQFF
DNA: TGTGCCAGCATCATACTAGCGGGAGGGCCGGGGAATGAGCAGTTCTTC

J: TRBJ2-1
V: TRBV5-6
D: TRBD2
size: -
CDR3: CASSLRLAGRWDEQFF
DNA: TGTGCCAGCAGCCTCAGACTAGCGGGAAGGTGGGATGAGCAGTTCTTC

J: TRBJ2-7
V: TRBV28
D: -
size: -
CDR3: CASRAARTLHF
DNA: TGTGCCAGCAGGGCCGCGAGGACTCTACACTTC

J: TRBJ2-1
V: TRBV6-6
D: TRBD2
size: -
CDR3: CASSRGGSPTYEQFF
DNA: TGTGCCAGCAGCCGGGGGGGGAGCCCAACGTATGAGCAGTTCTTC

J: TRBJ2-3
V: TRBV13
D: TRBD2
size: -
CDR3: CASSFPSGIEPDTQYF
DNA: TGTGCCAGCAGCTTCCCTAGCGGGATAGAGCCAGATACGCAGTATTTT

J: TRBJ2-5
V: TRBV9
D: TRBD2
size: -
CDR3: CASSVAAGQETQYF
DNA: TGTGCCAGCAGCGTAGCAGCGGGGCAAGAGACCCAGTACTTC

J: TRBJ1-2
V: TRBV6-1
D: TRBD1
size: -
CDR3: CASSAQGAGYGYTF
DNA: TGTGCCAGCAGTGCCCAGGGGGCAGGCTATGGCTACACCTTC

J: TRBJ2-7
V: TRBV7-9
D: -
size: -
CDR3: CASSLERREQYF
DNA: TGTGCCAGCAGCTTAGAACGCAGGGAGCAGTACTTC

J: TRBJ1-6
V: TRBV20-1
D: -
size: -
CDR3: CSARVNSPLHF
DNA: TGCAGTGCTAGAGTAAATTCACCCCTCCACTTT

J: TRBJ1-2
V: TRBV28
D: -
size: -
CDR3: CASSLVGLNYGYTF
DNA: TGTGCCAGCAGTTTAGTTGGCCTTAACTATGGCTACACCTTC

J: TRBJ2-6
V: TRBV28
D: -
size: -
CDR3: CASSLPVVGANVLTF
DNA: TGTGCCAGCAGTTTGCCGGTCGTTGGGGCCAACGTCCTGACTTTC

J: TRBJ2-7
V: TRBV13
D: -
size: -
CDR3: CASSTGLPYEQYF
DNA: TGTGCCAGCAGCACGGGACTGCCCTACGAGCAGTACTTC

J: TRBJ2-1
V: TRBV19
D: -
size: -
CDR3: CASTPGLPRSNEQFF
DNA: TGTGCCAGTACCCCGGGACTCCCTCGTTCCAATGAGCAGTTCTTC

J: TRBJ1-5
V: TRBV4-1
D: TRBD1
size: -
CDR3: CASSPGLARQGTNQPQHF
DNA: TGCGCCAGCAGCCCTGGTCTGGCGAGACAGGGAACCAATCAGCCCCAGCATTTT

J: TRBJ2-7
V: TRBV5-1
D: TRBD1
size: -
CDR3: CASSLADRGYEQYF
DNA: TGCGCCAGCAGCTTGGCCGACAGGGGCTACGAGCAGTACTTC

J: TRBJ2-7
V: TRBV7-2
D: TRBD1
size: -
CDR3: CASSLAGTGGPYERYF
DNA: TGTGCCAGCAGCTTAGCTGGGACAGGGGGGCCCTACGAGCGGTACTTC

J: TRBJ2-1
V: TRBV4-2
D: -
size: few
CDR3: CASSQDPHGGDEQFF
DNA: TGTGCCAGCAGCCAAGATCCTCACGGGGGAGATGAGCAGTTCTTC

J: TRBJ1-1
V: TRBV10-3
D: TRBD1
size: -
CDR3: CAISDQGANTEAFF
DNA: TGTGCCATCAGTGATCAGGGGGCGAACACTGAAGCTTTCTTT

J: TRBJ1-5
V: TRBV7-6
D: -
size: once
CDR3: CASSPNMESSNQPQHF
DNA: TGTGCCAGCAGCCCCAACATGGAGTCGAGCAATCAGCCCCAGCATTTT

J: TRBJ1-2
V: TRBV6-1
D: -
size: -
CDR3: CASSEGRGPNYGYTF
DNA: TGTGCCAGCAGTGAAGGCAGGGGACCTAACTATGGCTACACCTTC

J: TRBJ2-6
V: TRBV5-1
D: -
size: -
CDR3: CASSFGAGANVLTF
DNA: TGCGCCAGCTCCTTCGGGGCTGGGGCCAACGTCCTGACTTTC

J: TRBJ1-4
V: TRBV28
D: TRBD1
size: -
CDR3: CASRRTGGGRQFF
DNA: TGTGCCAGCAGGCGGACAGGGGGGGGGAGGCAGTTTTTT

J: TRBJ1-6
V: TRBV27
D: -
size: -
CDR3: CASSLRSNSPLHF
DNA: TGTGCCAGCAGTTTGAGGTCAAATTCACCCCTCCACTTT

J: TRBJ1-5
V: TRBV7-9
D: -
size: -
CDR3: CASSQEANQPQHF
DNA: TGTGCCAGCAGCCAGGAAGCTAATCAGCCCCAGCATTTT

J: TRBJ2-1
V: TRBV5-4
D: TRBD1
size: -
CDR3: CASSLEGQGALNEQFF
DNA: TGTGCCAGCAGCTTGGAGGGACAGGGGGCGCTGAATGAGCAGTTCTTC

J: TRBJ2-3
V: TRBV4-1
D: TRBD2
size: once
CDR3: CASSRRGGRASTDTQYF
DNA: TGCGCCAGCAGCCGGCGGGGCGGGAGGGCTAGCACAGATACGCAGTATTTT

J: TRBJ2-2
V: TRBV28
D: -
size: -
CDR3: CASGGFQGGTGELFF
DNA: TGTGCCAGCGGGGGGTTCCAGGGGGGCACCGGGGAGCTGTTTTTT

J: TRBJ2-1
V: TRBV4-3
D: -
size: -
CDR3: CASSQGWTTRYNEQFF
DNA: TGCGCCAGCAGCCAAGGTTGGACTACTCGTTACAATGAGCAGTTCTTC

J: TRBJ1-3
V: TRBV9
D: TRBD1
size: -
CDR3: CASSALTGGTGNTIYF
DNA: TGTGCCAGCAGCGCGTTGACAGGGGGCACTGGAAACACCATATATTTT

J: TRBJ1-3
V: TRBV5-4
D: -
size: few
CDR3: CASSLLGRGNTIYF
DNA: TGTGCCAGCAGCTTGCTTGGGAGAGGAAACACCATATATTTT

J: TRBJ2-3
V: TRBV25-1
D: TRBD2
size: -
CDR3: CASSEGGLASTDTQYF
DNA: TGTGCCAGCAGTGAAGGCGGACTAGCGAGCACAGATACGCAGTATTTT

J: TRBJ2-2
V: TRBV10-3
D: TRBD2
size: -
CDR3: CAISDGSGAWFGELFF
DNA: TGTGCCATCAGTGATGGTAGCGGGGCCTGGTTCGGGGAGCTGTTTTTT

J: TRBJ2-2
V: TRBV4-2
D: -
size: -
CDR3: CASSLTETPNTGELFF
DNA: TGTGCCAGCAGCCTGACGGAGACTCCGAACACCGGGGAGCTGTTTTTT

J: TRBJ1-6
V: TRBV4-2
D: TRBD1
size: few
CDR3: CASSQEVGGGYINNSPLHF
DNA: TGTGCCAGCAGCCAAGAAGTTGGAGGGGGCTATATAAATAATTCACCCCTCCACTTT

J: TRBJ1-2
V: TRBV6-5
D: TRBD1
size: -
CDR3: CASRDTGGSGYTF
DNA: TGTGCCAGCAGAGATACAGGGGGGAGTGGCTACACCTTC

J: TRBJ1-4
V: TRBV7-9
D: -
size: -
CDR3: CASSLAGALGEKLFF
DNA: TGTGCCAGCAGCTTAGCAGGGGCCCTGGGTGAAAAACTGTTTTTT

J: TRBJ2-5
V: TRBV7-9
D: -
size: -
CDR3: CAAGGRYQETQYF
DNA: TGTGCGGCTGGCGGCCGATACCAAGAGACCCAGTACTTC

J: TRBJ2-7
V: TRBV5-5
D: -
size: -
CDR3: CASSFMSYRTYEQYF
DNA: TGTGCCAGCAGCTTCATGTCATACAGAACCTACGAGCAGTACTTC

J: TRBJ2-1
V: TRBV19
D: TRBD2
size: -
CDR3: CASSIVGGSPVDEEFF
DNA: TGTGCCAGTAGTATAGTGGGCGGGAGCCCCGTCGATGAGGAGTTCTTC

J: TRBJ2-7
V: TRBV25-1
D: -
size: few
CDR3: CASSGHGTNYEQYF
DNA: TGTGCCAGCAGTGGACACGGGACAAACTACGAGCAGTACTTC

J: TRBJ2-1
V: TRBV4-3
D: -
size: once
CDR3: CASSPDSRSYNEQFF
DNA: TGCGCCAGCAGCCCGGACTCCCGCTCCTACAATGAGCAGTTCTTC

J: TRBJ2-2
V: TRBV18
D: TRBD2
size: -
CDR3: CASSRYRTGTRSGELFF
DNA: TGTGCCAGCTCACGGTACAGGACCGGGACTAGGTCCGGGGAGCTGTTTTTT

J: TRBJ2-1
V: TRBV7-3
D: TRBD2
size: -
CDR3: CASSSPGLGKDNEQFF
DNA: TGTGCCAGCAGCTCCCCGGGACTAGGCAAAGACAATGAGCAGTTCTTC

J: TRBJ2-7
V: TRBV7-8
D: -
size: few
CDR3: CAITQQRGPPDEQYF
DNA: TGTGCCATTACACAGCAGCGCGGGCCCCCTGACGAGCAGTACTTC